This T cell receptor (beta chain) appears in the sequencing data of a study of shared clonotypes between healthy human individuals. Study-wide context: Donor composition was a couple of women and a few men, aged 18 to 49.

Clones were sequenced by immunoSEQ multiplex PCR, and TCRdb holds only the in-frame ones, with some missing. The sample holds over 800,000 clones, 90% to 95% seen once. CD8 cells classed as naive were CD45RO-negative and positively selected for CCR7, excluding terminally differentiated effector memory CD45RA+ cells. The donors, all of them Caucasian adults, lived in Nashville, Tennessee. With regard to this clone: Its antigen is as yet unknown.

Study-wide results and caveats: The study generally estimated greater richness for naive than memory subsets.

This clonotype was obtained from a man aged 25 to 40 in good health. Source material: naive CD8+ T cells sorted from blood.

CDR3 residues: CASNPPEQRDTDTQYF. For the CDR3, the DNA is TGTGCCAGCAACCCGCCAGAGCAGCGGGACACAGATACGCAGTATTTT. The V call is TRBV7-9, the J call TRBJ2-3, with 7 bases matching TRBD2. J was trimmed by 2 bases and V by 7 bases; bases with no gene match: 12. CDR1 is SEHNR and CDR2 is FQNEAQ in the germline V gene (reference sequence). There are 16 residues in the CDR3.